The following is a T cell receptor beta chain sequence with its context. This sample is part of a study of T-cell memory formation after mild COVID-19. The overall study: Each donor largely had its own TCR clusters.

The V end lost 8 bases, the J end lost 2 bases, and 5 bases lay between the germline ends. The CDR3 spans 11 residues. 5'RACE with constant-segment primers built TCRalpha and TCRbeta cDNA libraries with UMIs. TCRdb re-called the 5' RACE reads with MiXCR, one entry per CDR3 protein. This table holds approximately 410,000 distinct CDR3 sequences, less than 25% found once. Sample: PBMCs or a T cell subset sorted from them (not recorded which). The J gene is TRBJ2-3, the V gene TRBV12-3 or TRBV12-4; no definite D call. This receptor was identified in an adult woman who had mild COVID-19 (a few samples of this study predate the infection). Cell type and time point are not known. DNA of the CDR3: TGTGCCAGCGTCTACACAGATACGCAGTATTTT. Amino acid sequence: CASVYTDTQYF.